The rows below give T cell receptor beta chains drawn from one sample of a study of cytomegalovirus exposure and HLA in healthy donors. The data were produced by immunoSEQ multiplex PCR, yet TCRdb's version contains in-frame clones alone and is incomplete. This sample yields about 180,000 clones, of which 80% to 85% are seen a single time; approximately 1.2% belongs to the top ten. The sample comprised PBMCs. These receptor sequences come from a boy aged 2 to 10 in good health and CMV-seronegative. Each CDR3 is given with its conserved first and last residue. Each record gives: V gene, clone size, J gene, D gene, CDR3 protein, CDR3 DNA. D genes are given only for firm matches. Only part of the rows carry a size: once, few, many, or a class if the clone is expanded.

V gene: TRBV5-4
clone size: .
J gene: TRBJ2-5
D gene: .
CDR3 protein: CASRPGTEQETQYF
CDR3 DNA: TGTGCCAGCAGGCCCGGGACTGAACAAGAGACCCAGTACTTC

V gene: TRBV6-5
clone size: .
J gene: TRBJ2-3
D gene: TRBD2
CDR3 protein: CASSWTSGNTDTQYF
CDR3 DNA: TGTGCCAGCAGTTGGACTAGCGGGAACACAGATACGCAGTATTTT

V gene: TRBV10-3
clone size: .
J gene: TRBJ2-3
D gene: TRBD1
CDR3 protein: CAIKVHRGGTDTQYF
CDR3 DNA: TGTGCCATCAAAGTCCACAGGGGGGGCACAGATACGCAGTATTTT

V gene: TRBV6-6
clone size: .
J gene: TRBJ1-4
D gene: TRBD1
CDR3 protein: CASSPGTGILKLFF
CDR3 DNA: TGTGCCAGCAGCCCCGGGACAGGGATCCTCAAACTGTTTTTT

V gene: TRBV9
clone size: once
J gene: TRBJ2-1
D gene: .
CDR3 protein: CASSVALGTYNEQFF
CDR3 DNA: TGTGCCAGCAGCGTAGCTCTCGGGACCTACAATGAGCAGTTCTTC

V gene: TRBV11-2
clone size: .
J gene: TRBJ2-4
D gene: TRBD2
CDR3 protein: CASSLSSAGAKNIQYF
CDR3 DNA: TGTGCCAGCAGCTTAAGTTCAGCGGGAGCGAAAAACATTCAGTACTTC

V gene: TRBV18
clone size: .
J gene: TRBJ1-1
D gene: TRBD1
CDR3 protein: CASSPTGVTEAFF
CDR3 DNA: TGTGCCAGCTCACCGACAGGGGTCACTGAAGCTTTCTTT

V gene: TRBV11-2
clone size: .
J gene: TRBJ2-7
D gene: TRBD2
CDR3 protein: CASSLAAGGNSEQYF
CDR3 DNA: TGTGCCAGCAGCTTAGCAGCGGGAGGAAATAGCGAGCAGTACTTC

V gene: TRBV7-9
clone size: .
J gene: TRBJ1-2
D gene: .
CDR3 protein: CASSRKNKIYGYTF
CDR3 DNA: TGTGCCAGCAGTCGTAAGAACAAGATCTATGGCTACACCTTC

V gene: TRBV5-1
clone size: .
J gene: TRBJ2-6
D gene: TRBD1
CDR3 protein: CASSLPGQGLVLTF
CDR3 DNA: TGCGCCAGCAGCTTACCGGGACAGGGGCTCGTCCTGACTTTC

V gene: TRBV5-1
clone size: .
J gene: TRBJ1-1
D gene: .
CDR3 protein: CASSLTSGGGRTFF
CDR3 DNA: TGCGCCAGCAGCTTGACCTCGGGGGGCGGACGAACTTTCTTT

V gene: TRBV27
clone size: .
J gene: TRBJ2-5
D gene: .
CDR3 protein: CASSSGLIREAQYF
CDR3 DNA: TGTGCCAGCAGTTCCGGACTAATAAGAGAGGCCCAGTACTTC

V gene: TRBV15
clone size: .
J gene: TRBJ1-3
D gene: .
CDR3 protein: CATSRGSSGNTIYF
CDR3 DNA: TGTGCCACCAGCAGAGGGAGCTCTGGAAACACCATATATTTT

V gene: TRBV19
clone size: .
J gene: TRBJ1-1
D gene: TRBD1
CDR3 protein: CASSRQGENTEAFF
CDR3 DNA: TGTGCCAGTAGCCGACAGGGGGAGAACACTGAAGCTTTCTTT

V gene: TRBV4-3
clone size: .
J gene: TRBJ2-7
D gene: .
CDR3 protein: CASSQVRGSREQYF
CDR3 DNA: TGCGCCAGCAGCCAAGTAAGGGGGAGCCGCGAGCAGTACTTC

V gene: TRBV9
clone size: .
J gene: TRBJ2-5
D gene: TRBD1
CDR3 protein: CASSPRQTGGRETQYF
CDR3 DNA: TGTGCCAGCAGCCCGCGCCAGACAGGGGGCAGGGAGACCCAGTACTTC

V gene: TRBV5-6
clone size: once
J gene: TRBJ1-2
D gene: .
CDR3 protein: CASSAGDAGDHYGYTF
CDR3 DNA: TGTGCCAGCAGCGCCGGTGATGCAGGCGATCACTATGGCTACACCTTC

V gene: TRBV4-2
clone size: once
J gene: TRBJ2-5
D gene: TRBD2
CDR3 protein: CASSQIRSSGPLKETQYF
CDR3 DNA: TGTGCCAGCAGCCAAATCCGTTCTAGCGGCCCTCTGAAGGAGACCCAGTACTTC

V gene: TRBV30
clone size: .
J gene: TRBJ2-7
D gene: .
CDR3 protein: CAWSVGPRGSYEQYF
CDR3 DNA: TGTGCCTGGAGTGTCGGGCCGAGGGGGTCCTACGAGCAGTACTTC

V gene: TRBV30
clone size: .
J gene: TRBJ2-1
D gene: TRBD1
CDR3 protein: CAWSGGQGIRNEQFF
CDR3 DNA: TGTGCCTGGAGCGGGGGACAGGGGATCAGGAATGAGCAGTTCTTC

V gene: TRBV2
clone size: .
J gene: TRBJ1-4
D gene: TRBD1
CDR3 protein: CATLTGDGEANEKLFF
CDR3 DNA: TGTGCCACCCTGACAGGGGACGGGGAGGCTAATGAAAAACTGTTTTTT

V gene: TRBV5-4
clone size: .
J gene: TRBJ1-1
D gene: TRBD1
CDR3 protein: CASSLRTGKTEAFF
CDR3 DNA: TGTGCCAGCAGCCTCAGGACAGGGAAGACTGAAGCTTTCTTT

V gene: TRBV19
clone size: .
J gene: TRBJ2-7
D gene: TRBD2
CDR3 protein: CASSPPGLAGLEQYF
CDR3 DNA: TGTGCCAGTAGTCCACCGGGACTAGCGGGATTAGAGCAGTACTTC

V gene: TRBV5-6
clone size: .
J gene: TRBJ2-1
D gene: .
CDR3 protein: CASSRGSNEQFF
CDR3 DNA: TGTGCCAGCAGCAGGGGCTCCAATGAGCAGTTCTTC

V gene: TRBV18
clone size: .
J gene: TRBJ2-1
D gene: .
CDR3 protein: CASSRDLMNEQFF
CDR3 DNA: TGTGCCAGCTCCCGGGACTTAATGAATGAGCAGTTCTTC